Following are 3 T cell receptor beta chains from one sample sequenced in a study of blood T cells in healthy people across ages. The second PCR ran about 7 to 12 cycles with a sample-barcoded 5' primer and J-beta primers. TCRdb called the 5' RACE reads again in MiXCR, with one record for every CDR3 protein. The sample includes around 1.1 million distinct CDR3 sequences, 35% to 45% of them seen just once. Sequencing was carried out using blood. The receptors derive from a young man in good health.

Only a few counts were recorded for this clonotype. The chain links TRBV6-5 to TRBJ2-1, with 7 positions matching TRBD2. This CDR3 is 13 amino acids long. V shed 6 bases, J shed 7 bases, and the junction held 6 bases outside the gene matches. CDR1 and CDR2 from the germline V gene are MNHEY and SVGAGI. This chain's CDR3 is CASSMPGGNEQFF. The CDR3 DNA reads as TGTGCCAGCAGCATGCCGGGGGGTAATGAGCAGTTCTTC.

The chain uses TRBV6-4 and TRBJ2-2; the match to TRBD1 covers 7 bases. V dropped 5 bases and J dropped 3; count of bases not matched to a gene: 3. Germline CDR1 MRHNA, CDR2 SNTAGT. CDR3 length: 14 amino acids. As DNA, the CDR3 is TGTGCCAGCAGTCCAGGGGGATACACCGGGGAGCTGTTTTTT. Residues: CASSPGGYTGELFF.

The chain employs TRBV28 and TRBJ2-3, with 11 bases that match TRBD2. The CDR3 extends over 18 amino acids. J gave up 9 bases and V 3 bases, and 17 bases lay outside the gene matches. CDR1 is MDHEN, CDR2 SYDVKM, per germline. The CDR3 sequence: CASSFSGVGGLAGGTQYF. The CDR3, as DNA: TGTGCCAGCAGTTTTTCGGGGGTTGGAGGCCTAGCGGGGGGAACGCAGTATTTT.